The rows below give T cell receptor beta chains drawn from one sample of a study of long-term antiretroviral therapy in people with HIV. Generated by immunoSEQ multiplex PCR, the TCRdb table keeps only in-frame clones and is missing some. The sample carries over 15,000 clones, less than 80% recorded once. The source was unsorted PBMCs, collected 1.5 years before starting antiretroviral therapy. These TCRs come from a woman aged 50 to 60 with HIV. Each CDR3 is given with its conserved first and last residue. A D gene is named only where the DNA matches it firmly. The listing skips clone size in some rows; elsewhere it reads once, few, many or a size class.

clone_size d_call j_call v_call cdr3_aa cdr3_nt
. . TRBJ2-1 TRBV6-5 CASSLGGLSVQDEQFF TGTGCCAGCAGTTTAGGGGGACTATCGGTCCAGGATGAGCAGTTCTTC
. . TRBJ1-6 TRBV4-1 CASSQDLTAIGTPLHF TGCGCCAGCAGCCAAGATCTCACGGCGATTGGGACACCCCTCCACTTT
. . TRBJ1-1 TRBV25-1 CASSEFRDEAEAFF TGTGCCAGCAGTGAATTCCGGGATGAGGCTGAAGCTTTCTTT
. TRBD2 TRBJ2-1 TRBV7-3 CASSPGLAVYNEQFF TGTGCCAGCAGCCCAGGACTAGCGGTCTACAATGAGCAGTTCTTC
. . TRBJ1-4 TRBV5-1 CASSLVELIF TGCGCCAGCAGCTTGGTTGAACTGATTTTT
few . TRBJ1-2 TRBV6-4 CASTPGVYGYTF TGTGCCAGCACCCCGGGGGTTTATGGCTACACCTTC
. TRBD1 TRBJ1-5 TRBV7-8 CASSAYRGEEQPQHF TGTGCCAGCAGCGCCTACAGGGGGGAGGAACAGCCCCAGCATTTT
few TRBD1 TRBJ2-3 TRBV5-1 CASSSGQGWADTQYF TGCGCCAGCAGCTCCGGACAGGGTTGGGCAGATACGCAGTATTTT
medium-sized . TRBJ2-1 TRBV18 CASSPKTRQGDEQFF TGTGCCAGCTCACCAAAAACTAGGCAGGGCGATGAGCAGTTCTTC
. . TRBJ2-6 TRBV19 CASRNSGANVLTF TGTGCCAGTAGAAACTCTGGGGCCAACGTCCTGACTTTC
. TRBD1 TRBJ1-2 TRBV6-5 CASSRTQGAEGYTF TGTGCCAGCAGTCGCACACAGGGGGCGGAAGGCTACACCTTC
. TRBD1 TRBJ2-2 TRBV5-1 CASSGQGSLGELFF TGCGCCAGCAGCGGACAGGGGAGCCTCGGGGAGCTGTTTTTT
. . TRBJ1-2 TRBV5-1 CASSAGGVDNYGYTF TGCGCCAGCAGCGCGGGGGGGGTGGATAACTATGGCTACACCTTC
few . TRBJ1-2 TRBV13 CASSLTGSGYTF TGTGCCAGCAGCTTGACAGGAAGCGGCTACACCTTC
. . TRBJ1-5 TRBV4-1 CASSQEDRGDQPQHF TGCGCCAGCAGCCAAGAGGACCGGGGGGATCAGCCCCAGCATTTT
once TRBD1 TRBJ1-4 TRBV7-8 CASSSQRQGANEKLFF TGTGCCAGCAGCTCTCAAAGACAGGGGGCTAATGAAAAACTGTTTTTT
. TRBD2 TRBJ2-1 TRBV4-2 CASSQVIQTSGGNNEQFF TGTGCCAGCAGCCAAGTTATACAGACTAGCGGGGGAAACAATGAGCAGTTCTTC
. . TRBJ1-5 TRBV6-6 CASSYATARSAQHF TGTGCCAGCAGTTACGCGACAGCACGATCAGCCCAGCATTTT
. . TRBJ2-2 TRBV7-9 CASSFYGELFF TGTGCCAGCAGCTTTTATGGGGAGCTGTTTTTT
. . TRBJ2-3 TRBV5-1 CASSLFPTDTQYF TGCGCCAGCAGCTTGTTCCCGACAGATACGCAGTATTTT
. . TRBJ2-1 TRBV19 CASSSTWDPGNEQFF TGTGCCAGTAGTAGCACCTGGGACCCCGGGAATGAGCAGTTCTTC
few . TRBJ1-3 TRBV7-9 CASSPGSGASGNTIYF TGTGCCAGCAGCCCAGGGTCGGGGGCCTCTGGAAACACCATATATTTT
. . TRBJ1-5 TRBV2 CASSERGGGSGQPQHF TGTGCCAGCAGTGAACGGGGCGGAGGGAGCGGGCAGCCCCAGCATTTT
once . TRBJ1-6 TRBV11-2 CASSAGGHYYNSPLHF TGTGCCAGCAGCGCGGGAGGGCATTACTATAATTCACCCCTCCACTTT
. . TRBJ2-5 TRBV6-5 CASSYSSTGRRETQYF TGTGCCAGCAGTTACTCTTCCACGGGGCGACGGGAGACCCAGTACTTC
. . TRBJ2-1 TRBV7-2 CASSLTRDGSYNEQFF TGTGCCAGCAGCTTAACCCGGGACGGATCCTACAATGAGCAGTTCTTC
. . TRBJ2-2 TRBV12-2 CASRFRANTGELFF TGTGCAAGTCGCTTTCGCGCGAACACCGGGGAGCTGTTTTTT
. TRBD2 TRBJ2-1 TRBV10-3 CAISRLAGAYEQFF TGTGCCATCAGTCGACTAGCGGGGGCTTATGAGCAGTTCTTC
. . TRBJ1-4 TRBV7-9 CASSLALGGGEKLFF TGTGCCAGCAGCTTAGCGCTGGGTGGAGGCGAAAAACTGTTTTTT
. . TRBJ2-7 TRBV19 CASSIPPYEQYF TGTGCCAGTAGTATTCCTCCTTACGAGCAGTACTTC
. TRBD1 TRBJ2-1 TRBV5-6 CASSDDRGYNEQFF TGTGCCAGCAGTGATGACAGGGGGTACAATGAGCAGTTCTTC
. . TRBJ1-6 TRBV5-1 CASTRGGVLDSPLHF TGCGCCAGCACCCGAGGGGGAGTTCTTGATTCACCCCTCCACTTT
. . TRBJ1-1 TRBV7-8 CASSQNLNTEAFF TGTGCCAGCAGCCAGAACTTGAACACTGAAGCTTTCTTT
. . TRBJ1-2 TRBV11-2 CASSLTRDNGLDTF TGTGCCAGCAGCCTCACCCGGGACAACGGTCTCGACACCTTC
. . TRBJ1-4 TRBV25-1 CASSSTATTNEKLFF TGTGCCAGCAGTTCGACAGCAACAACTAATGAAAAACTGTTTTTT
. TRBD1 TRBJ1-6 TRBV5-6 CASSLRTGNSPLHF TGTGCCAGCAGCCTGAGGACAGGGAACTCACCCCTCCACTTT
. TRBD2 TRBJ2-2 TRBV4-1 CASSLASGGAGELFF TGCGCCAGCAGCCTTGCTAGCGGGGGGGCCGGGGAGCTGTTTTTT
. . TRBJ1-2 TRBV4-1 CASSQASRVGTDGYTF TGCGCCAGCAGCCAAGCCTCTCGGGTGGGGACTGACGGCTACACCTTC
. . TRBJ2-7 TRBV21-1 CASSPEVRGGNISYEQYF TGTGCCAGCAGCCCAGAGGTGCGCGGGGGTAATATCTCCTACGAGCAGTACTTC
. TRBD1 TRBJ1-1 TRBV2 CASTGTRGQYTEAFF TGTGCCAGCACGGGTACGAGGGGGCAGTACACTGAAGCTTTCTTT
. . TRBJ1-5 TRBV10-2 CASSESGGYSNQPQHF TGCGCCAGCAGTGAGTCTGGTGGCTATAGCAATCAGCCCCAGCATTTT
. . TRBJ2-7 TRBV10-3 CAISDPGGSYEQYF TGTGCCATCAGTGATCCCGGCGGTTCCTACGAGCAGTACTTC